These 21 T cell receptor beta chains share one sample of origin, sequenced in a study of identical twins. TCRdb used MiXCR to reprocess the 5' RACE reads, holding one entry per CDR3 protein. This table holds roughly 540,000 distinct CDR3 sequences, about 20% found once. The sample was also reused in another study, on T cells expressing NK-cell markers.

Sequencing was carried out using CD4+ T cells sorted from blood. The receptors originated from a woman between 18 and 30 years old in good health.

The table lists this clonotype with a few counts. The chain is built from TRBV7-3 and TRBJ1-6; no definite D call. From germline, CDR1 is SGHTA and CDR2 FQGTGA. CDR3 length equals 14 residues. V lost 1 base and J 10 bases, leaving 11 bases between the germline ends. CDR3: CASSLIGSYSPLHF. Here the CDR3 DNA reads TGTGCCAGCAGCTTAATTGGGTCATACTCACCCCTCCACTTT.

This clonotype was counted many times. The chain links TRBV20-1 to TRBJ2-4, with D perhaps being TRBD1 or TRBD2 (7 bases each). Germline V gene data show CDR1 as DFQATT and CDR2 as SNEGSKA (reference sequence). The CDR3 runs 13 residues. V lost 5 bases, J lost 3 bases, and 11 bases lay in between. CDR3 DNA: TGCAGTGCTTCCAGGGGGGGCAAAAACATTCAGTACTTC. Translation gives CSASRGGKNIQYF.

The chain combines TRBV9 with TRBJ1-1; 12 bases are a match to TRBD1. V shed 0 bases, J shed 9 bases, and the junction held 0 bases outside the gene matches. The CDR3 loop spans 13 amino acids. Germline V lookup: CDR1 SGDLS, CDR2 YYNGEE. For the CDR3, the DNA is TGTGCCAGCAGCGTAGGGGACAGGGGGCAAGCTTTCTTT. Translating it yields CASSVGDRGQAFF.

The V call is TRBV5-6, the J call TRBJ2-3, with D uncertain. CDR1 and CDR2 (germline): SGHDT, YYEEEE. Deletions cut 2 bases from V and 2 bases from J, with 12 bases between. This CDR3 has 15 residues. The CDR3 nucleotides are TGTGCCAGCAGCTTTCCCCCAGGTACCACAGATACGCAGTATTTT. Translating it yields CASSFPPGTTDTQYF.

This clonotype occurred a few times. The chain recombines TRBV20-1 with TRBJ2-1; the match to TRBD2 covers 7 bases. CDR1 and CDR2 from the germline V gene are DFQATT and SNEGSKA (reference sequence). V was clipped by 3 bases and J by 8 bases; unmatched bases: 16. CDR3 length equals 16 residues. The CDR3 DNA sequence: TGCAGTGCTAGGCCTACCTTGGCGGGGGTCGGCCATGAGCAGTTCTTC. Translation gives CSARPTLAGVGHEQFF.

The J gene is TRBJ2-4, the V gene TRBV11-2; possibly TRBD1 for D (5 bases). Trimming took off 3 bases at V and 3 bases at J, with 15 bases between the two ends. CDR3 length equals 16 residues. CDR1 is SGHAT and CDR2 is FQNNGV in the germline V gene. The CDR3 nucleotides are TGTGCCAGCAGCTTCTACGCCAGGGTGGACAAAAACATTCAGTACTTC. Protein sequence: CASSFYARVDKNIQYF.

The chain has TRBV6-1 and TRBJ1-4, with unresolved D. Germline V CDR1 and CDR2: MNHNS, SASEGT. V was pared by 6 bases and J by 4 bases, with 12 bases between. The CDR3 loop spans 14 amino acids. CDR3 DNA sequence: TGTGCCAGCAGCGCTACTGCGGGTAATGAAAAACTGTTTTTT. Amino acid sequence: CASSATAGNEKLFF.

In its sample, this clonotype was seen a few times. This chain's CDR3 is CASSFSGAREQFF. The CDR3 DNA is TGTGCCAGCAGCTTTTCGGGGGCGCGTGAGCAGTTCTTC. The chain is built from TRBV7-6 and TRBJ2-1; the D call may be TRBD1 or TRBD2 (6 bases each). V lost 3 bases to trimming and J lost 9 bases, with 12 bases between them. CDR1 and CDR2 (germline): SGHVS, FNYEAQ. The CDR3 length is 13 residues.

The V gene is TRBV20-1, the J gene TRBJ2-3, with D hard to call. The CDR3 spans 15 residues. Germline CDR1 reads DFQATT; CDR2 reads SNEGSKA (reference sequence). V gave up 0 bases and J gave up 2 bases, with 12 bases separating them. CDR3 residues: CSARDRVRSTDTQYF. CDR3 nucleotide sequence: TGCAGTGCTAGAGATAGGGTCCGATCCACAGATACGCAGTATTTT.

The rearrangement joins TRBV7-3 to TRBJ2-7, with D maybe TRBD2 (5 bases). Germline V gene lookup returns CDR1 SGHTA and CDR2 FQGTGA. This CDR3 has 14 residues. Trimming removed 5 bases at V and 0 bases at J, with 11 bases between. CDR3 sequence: CASSKLGGSYEQYF. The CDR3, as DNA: TGTGCCAGCAGCAAACTAGGTGGCTCCTACGAGCAGTACTTC.

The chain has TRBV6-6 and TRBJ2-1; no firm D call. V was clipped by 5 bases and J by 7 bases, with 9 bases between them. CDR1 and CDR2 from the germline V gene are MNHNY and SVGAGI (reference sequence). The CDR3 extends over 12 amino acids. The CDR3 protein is CASSMLRNEQFF. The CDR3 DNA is TGTGCCAGCAGTATGTTACGGAATGAGCAGTTCTTC.

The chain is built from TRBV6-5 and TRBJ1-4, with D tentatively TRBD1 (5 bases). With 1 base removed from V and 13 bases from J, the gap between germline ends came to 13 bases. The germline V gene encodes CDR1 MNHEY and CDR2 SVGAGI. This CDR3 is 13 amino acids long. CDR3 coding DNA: TGTGCCAGCAGTTACTTCCCGAATGGGGGACTGTTTTTT. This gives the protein CASSYFPNGGLFF.

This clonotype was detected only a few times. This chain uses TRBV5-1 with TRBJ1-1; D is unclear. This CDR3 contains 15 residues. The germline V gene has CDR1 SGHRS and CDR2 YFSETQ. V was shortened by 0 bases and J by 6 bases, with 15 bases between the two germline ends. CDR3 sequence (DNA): TGCGCCAGCAGCTTGGCCGGCAGCGGGAGGGCTGAAGCTTTCTTT. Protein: CASSLAGSGRAEAFF.

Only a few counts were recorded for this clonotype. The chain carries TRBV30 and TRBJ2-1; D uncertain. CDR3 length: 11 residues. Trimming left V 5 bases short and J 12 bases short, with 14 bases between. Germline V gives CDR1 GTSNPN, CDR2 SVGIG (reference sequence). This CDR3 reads CAWEARALQFF. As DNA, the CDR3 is TGTGCCTGGGAAGCGAGAGCGTTGCAGTTCTTC.

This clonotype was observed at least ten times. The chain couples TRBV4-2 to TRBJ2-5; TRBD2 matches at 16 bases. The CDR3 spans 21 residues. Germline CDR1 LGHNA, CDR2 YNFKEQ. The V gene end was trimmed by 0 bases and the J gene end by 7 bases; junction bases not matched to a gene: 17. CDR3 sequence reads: CASSQEMMVRGTSGGAPTQYF. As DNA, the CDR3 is TGTGCCAGCAGCCAAGAGATGATGGTTAGAGGGACTAGCGGGGGGGCCCCGACCCAGTACTTC.

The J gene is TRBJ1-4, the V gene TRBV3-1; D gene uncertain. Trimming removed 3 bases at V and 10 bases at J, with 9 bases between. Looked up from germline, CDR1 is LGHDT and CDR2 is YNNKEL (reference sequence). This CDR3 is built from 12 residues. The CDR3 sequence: CASSHGPGKLFF. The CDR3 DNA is TGTGCCAGCAGCCACGGACCGGGAAAACTGTTTTTT.

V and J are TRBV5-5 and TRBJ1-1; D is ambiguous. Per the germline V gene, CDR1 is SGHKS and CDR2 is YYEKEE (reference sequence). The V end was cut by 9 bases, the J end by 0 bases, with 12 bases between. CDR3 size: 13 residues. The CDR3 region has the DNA TGTGCCACCCAGGCCGGTATGAACACTGAAGCTTTCTTT. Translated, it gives CATQAGMNTEAFF.

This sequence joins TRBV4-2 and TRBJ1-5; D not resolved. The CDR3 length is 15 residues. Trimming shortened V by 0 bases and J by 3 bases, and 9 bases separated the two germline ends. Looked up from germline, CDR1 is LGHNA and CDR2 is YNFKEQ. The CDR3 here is CASSQESGHNQPQHF. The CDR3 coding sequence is TGTGCCAGCAGCCAAGAATCGGGCCACAATCAGCCCCAGCATTTT.

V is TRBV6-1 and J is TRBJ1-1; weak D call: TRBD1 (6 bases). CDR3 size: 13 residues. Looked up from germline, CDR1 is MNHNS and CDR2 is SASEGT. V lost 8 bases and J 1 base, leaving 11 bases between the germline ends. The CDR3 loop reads CASLGQPNTEAFF. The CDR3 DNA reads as TGTGCCAGCCTAGGACAGCCGAACACTGAAGCTTTCTTT.

The CDR3 loop reads CASSSPSRLGTEAFF. The CDR3 DNA is TGTGCCAGCAGTTCACCGAGCCGGCTCGGCACTGAAGCTTTCTTT. The gene calls are TRBV5-5 and TRBJ1-1; D call uncertain. Trimming took off 5 bases at V and 4 bases at J, with 18 bases between the two ends. The CDR3 is 15 amino acids. CDR1 and CDR2 (germline): SGHKS, YYEKEE (reference sequence).

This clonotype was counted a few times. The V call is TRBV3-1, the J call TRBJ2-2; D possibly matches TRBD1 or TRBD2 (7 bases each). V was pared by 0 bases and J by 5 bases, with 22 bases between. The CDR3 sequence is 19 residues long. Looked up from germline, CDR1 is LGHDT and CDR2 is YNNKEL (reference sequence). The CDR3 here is CASSQDLPQGGAWTGELFF. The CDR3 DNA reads TGTGCCAGCAGCCAAGATCTCCCTCAGGGGGGGGCCTGGACCGGGGAGCTGTTTTTT.